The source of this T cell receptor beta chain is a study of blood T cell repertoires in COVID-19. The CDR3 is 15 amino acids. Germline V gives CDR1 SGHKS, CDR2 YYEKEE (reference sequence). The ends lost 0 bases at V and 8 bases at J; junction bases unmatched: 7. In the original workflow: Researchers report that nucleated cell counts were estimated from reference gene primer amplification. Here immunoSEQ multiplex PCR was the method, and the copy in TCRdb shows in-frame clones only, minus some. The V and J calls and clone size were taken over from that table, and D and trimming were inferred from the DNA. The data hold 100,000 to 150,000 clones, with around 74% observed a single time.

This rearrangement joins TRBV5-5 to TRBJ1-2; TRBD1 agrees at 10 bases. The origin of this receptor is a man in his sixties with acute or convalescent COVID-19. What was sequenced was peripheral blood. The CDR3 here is CASSLVDRGPEGYTF. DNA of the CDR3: TGTGCCAGCAGCTTGGTAGACAGGGGGCCGGAGGGCTACACCTTC.